This TCR beta chain was sequenced for a study of response to subunit inactivated influenza vaccine. Study-level findings and limits: Researchers suggested that each seasonal influenza vaccination recruits few new T cells.

This clonotype was observed a handful of times. What it binds is not known. TCRdb processed the RT-PCR reads anew with MiXCR; each CDR3 protein has one entry. The sample carries 450,000 to 500,000 distinct CDR3 sequences, roughly 11% recorded once. The CDR3 totals 16 residues. Between the trimmed V and J ends, which lost 3 bases and 2 bases, there was a span of 17 bases. Germline V lookup: CDR1 SEHNR, CDR2 FQNEAQ (reference sequence). This receptor was obtained from a man aged 50-59 years who received an inactivated influenza vaccine. The sample in question was PBMCs from blood, obtained roughly 6 weeks after vaccination. The chain links TRBV7-9 to TRBJ2-7; either TRBD1 or TRBD2 may fit D (5 bases each). Here the CDR3 DNA reads TGTGCCAGCAGCTTTATGCCCGGGACGGGTACCTACGAGCAGTACTTC. It codes for CASSFMPGTGTYEQYF. Complete variable domain (other parts from reference TRBV7-9 and TRBJ2-7): DTGVSQNPRHKITKRGQNVTFRCDPISEHNRLYWYRQTLGQGPEFLTYFQNEAQLEKSRLLSDRFSAERPKGSFSTLEIQRTEQGDSAMYLCASSFMPGTGTYEQYFGPGTRLTVT.